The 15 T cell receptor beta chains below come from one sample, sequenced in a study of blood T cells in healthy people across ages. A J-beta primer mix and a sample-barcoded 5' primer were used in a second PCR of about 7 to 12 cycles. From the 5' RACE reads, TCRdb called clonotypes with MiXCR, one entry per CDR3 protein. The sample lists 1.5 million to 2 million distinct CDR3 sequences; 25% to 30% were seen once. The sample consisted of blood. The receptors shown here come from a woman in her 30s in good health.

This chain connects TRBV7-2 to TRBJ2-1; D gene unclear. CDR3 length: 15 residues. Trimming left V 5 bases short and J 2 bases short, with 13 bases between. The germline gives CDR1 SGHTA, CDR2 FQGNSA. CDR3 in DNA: TGTGCCAGCAGCGAGGACCCGGAACCCTACAATGAGCAGTTCTTC. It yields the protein CASSEDPEPYNEQFF.

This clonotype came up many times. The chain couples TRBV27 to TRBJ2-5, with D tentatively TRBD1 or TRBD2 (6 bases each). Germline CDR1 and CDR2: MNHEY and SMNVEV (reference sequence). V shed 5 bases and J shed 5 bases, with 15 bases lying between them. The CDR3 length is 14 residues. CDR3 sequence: CASSLLGGWETQYF. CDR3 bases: TGTGCCAGCAGTCTACTGGGGGGCTGGGAGACCCAGTACTTC.

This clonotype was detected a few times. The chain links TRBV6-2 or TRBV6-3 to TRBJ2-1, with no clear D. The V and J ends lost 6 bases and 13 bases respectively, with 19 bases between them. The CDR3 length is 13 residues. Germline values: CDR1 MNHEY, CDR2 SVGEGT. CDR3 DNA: TGTGCCAGCAGAGACTCGACAAGCAGTGGACAGTTCTTC. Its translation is CASRDSTSSGQFF.

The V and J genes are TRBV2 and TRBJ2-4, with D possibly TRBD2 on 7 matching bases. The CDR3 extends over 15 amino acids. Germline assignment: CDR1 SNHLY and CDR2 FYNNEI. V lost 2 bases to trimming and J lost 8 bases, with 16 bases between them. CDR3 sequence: CASSERSGAGDIQYF. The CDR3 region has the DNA TGTGCCAGCAGTGAAAGGTCAGGGGCGGGGGACATTCAGTACTTC.

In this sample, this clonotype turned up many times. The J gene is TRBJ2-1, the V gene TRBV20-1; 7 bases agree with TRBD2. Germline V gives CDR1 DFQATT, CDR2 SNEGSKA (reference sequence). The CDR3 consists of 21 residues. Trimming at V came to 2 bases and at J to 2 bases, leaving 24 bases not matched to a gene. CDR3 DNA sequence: TGCAGTGCTAGACACCGAGTAAAGGGGCGGCGGGACTATGACACCTACAATGAGCAGTTCTTC. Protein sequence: CSARHRVKGRRDYDTYNEQFF.

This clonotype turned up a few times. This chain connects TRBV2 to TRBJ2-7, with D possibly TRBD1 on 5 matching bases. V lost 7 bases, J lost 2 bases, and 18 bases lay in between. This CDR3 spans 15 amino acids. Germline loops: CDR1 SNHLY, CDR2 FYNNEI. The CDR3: CASNRQLQPPYEQYF. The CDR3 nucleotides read TGTGCCAGCAACCGACAGCTCCAACCCCCCTACGAGCAGTACTTC.

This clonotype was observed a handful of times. CDR3 loop: CASSLSIFGAFF. CDR3 DNA: TGTGCCAGCAGTTTATCTATCTTTGGAGCTTTCTTT. This chain uses TRBV12-3 or TRBV12-4 with TRBJ1-1, with D unclear. The germline V and J ends were trimmed by 2 bases and 10 bases, with 11 bases remaining between them. CDR3 length: 12 amino acids.

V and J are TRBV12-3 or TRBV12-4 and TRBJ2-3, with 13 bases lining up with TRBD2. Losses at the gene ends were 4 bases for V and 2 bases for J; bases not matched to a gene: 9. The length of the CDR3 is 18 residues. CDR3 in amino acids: CASSSRKGLAGSTDTQYF. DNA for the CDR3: TGTGCCAGCAGTTCGCGGAAGGGACTAGCGGGGTCCACAGATACGCAGTATTTT.

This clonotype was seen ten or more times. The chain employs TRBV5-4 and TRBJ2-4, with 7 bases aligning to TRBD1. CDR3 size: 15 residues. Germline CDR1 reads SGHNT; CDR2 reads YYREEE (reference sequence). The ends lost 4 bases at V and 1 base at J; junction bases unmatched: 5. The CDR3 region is CASSIQGEAKNIQYF. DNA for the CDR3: TGTGCCAGCAGCATCCAGGGGGAGGCCAAAAACATTCAGTACTTC.

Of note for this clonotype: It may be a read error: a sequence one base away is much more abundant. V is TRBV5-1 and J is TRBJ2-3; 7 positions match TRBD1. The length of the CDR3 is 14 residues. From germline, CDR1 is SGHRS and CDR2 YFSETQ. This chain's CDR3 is CASSKTQGTDMQYF. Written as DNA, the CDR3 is TGCGCCAGCAGCAAGACACAAGGGACAGATATGCAGTATTTT.

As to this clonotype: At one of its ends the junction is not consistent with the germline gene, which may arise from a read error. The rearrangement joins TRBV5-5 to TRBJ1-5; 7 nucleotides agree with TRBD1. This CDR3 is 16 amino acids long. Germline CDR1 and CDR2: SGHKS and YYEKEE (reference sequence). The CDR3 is CTSSVGYRGSNQPQHF. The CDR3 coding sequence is TGTACCAGCAGCGTCGGGTACAGGGGCAGCAATCAGCCCCAGCATTTT.

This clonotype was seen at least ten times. CDR3: CASSGRTGSTDTQYF. The CDR3 DNA reads TGTGCCAGCAGCGGACGGACAGGGTCGACAGATACGCAGTATTTT. This chain links TRBV7-6 with TRBJ2-3, with 8 bases aligning to TRBD1. J lost 3 bases, V lost 5 bases, and 7 bases had no gene match. There are 15 residues in the CDR3. Germline V gene lookup returns CDR1 SGHVS and CDR2 FNYEAQ.

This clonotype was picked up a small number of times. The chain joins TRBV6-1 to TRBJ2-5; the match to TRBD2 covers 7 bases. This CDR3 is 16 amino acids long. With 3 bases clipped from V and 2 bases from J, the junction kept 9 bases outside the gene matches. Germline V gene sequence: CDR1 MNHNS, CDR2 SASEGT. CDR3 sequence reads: CASSDKRGSVQETQYF. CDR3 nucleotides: TGTGCCAGCAGTGATAAGCGCGGGAGTGTACAAGAGACCCAGTACTTC.

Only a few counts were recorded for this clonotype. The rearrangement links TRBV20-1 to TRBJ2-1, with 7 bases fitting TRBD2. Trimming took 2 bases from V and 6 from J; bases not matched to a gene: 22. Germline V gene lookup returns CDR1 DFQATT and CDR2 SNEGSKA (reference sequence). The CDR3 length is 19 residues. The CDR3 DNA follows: TGCAGTGCTAGAAATATAGAACTGGACTATGGCGGGAGCCTCAATGAGCAGTTCTTC. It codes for CSARNIELDYGGSLNEQFF.

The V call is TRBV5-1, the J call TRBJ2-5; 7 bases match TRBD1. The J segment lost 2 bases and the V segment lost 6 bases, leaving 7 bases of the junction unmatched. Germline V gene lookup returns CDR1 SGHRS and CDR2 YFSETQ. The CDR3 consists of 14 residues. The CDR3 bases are TGCGCCAGCAACAGGGGCCCCTCTCAAGAGACCCAGTACTTC. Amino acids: CASNRGPSQETQYF.